This T cell receptor beta chain was identified during a study of Ad26.COV2.S vaccination and SARS-CoV-2 variants. This CDR3 has 17 residues. CDR1 and CDR2 from the germline V gene are MNHNY and SVGAGI (reference sequence). J was trimmed by 1 base and V by 5 bases; bases with no gene match: 11. Treatment given: roughly 19 received Ad26.COV2.S at low or high dose, single or two shots; 5 received placebo; per-sample allocation not given. Sample collection was performed on day 63 after the first vaccine or placebo injection. TCRdb keeps only in-frame clones here, not all; method: immunoSEQ multiplex PCR. Among 380,000 or so clones listed, approximately 90% were seen once.

The source is a person between 18 and 60 years old who received the Ad26.COV2.S COVID-19 vaccine or a placebo. This chain joins TRBV6-6 and TRBJ1-1; TRBD1 aligns across 9 bases. This material consisted of peripheral blood, taken in a trial of Ad26.COV2.S vaccine versus placebo. The CDR3 coding sequence is TGTGCCAGCAGTCCCGGCGGGACAGGGAGGAGGAACACTGAAGCTTTCTTT. Its protein is CASSPGGTGRRNTEAFF.